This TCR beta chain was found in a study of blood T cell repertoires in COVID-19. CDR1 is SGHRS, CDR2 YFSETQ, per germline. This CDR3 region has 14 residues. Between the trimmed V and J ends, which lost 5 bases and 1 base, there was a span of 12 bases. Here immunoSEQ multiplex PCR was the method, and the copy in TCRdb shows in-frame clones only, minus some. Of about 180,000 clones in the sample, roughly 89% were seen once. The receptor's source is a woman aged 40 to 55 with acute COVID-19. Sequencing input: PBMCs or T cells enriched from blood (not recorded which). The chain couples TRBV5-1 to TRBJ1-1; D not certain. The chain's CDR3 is CASRAGWGNTEAFF. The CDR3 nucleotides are TGCGCCAGCAGGGCGGGATGGGGGAACACTGAAGCTTTCTTT.